This T cell receptor (beta chain) was recorded in a study of blood T cell repertoires in COVID-19 (dated by TCRdb to the early 2020s). Regarding the study in general: Collaborator samples came from the United States, Italy and Spain and covered acute and convalescent phases of COVID-19. The prospective study material was composed of cDNA or gDNA derived from T cells, B-cell-depleted T cells, or PBMCs. The dataset comprised deeply sampled blood TCRbeta repertoires from subjects exposed to, actively infected with, or recovered from COVID-19. A freely available public database, intended as a resource for researchers studying the immune response to SARS-CoV-2, is where the repertoires were released. Samples came from the ongoing ImmuneRACE study (first 160 participants) plus 1,254 subjects from 6 global collaborators. Sample metadata almost always included a de-identified subject ID, COVID-19 status, age in years and sex. HLA class I and class II types, where available, came from metadata supplied by the sample provider rather than from assay-based typing.

Each collaborating institution followed its own protocols to collect whole blood in K2EDTA tubes. For TCRbeta analysis, collaborator samples were shipped as frozen whole blood, as isolated PBMCs, or as DNA extracted from either sample type. TCRbeta CDR3 regions were amplified from genomic DNA by means of the immunoSEQ Assay, a bias-controlled multiplex PCR. The authors processed their data as follows. The number of nucleated cells in each sample was estimated from the amplification of reference gene primers within the assay. To quantify the absolute abundance of each unique TCRbeta CDR3 rearrangement, sequence reads were collapsed and filtered. For each sample, productive Simpson clonality was calculated as the square root of Simpson's diversity index over productive rearrangements. Held by TCRdb, this immuneACCESS table contains in-frame sequences only and omits some clones. Under half of the omission traces to an unresolved V gene where checked; the cause of the rest is unknown. That table supplies the V and J calls and clone size; D and trimming were determined from the DNA. The sample includes 110,000 or so clones, with about 80% observed a single time. The ten largest clones take up approximately 8.1% of the sample.

This clone was detected once. Its antigen remains undetermined. No base quality values were provided; no much bigger clone lies one nucleotide off. V lost 5 bases and J lost 0 bases; the stretch between them is 21 bases long. The germline V gene specifies SGHDT as CDR1 and YYEEEE as CDR2. The CDR3 holds 18 amino acids from the cysteine to the phenylalanine. Only the CDR3 DNA stays, 54 bases, in frame from base 1. What the work shows at the level of the full study, not this receptor alone: Clinical and demographic metadata were provided uncurated, with the amount varying by source and participant.

Sequencing was performed on peripheral blood. The chain is assembled from TRBV5-6 and TRBJ2-1; TRBD2 is a possible D gene, resting on 6 matching bases. The origin of this receptor is a woman between 40 and 55 years old with acute or convalescent COVID-19. This receptor carries the CDR3 CASSRPGWTTSSYNEQFF. The DNA sequence is as follows: TGTGCCAGCAGTCGACCGGGCTGGACTACCAGCTCCTACAATGAGCAGTTCTTC.